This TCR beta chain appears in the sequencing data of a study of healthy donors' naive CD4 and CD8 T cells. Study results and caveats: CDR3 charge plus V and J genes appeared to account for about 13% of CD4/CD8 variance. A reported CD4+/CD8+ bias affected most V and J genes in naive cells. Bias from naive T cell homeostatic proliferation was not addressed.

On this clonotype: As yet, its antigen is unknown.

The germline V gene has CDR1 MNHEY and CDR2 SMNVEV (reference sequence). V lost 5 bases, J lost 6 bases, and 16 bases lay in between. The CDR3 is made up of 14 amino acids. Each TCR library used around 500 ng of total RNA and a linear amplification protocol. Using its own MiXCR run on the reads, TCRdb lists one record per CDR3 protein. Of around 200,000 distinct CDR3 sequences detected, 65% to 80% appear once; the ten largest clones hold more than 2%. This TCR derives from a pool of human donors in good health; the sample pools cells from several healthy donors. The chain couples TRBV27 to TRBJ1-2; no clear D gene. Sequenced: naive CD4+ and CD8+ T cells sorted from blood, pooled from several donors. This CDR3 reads CASSPLGPHDGYTF. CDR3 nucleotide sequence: TGTGCCAGCAGTCCCTTAGGTCCCCACGATGGCTACACCTTC.